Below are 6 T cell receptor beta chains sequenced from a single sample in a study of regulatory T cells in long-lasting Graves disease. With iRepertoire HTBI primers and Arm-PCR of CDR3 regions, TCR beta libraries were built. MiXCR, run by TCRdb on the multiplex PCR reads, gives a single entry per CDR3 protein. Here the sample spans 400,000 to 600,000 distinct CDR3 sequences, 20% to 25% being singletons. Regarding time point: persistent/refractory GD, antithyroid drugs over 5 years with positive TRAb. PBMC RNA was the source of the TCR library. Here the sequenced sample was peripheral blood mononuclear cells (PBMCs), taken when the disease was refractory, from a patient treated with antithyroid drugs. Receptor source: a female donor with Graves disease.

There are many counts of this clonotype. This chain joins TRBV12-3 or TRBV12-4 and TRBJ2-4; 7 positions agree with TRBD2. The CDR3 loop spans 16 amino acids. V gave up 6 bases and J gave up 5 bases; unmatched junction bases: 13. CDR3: CASSLELLARENIQYF. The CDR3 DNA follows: TGTGCCAGCAGCCTAGAGTTACTAGCGAGAGAAAACATTCAGTACTTC.

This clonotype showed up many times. The CDR3 region is CASSPISSTGELFF. DNA for the CDR3: TGTGCCAGCAGTCCGATCAGTTCTACCGGGGAGCTGTTTTTT. The chain employs TRBV28 and TRBJ2-2; D gene ambiguous. The V gene lost 5 bases and the J gene lost 5 bases, with 12 bases spanning the gap. The CDR3 contains 14 residues. CDR1 and CDR2 from the germline V gene are MDHEN and SYDVKM.

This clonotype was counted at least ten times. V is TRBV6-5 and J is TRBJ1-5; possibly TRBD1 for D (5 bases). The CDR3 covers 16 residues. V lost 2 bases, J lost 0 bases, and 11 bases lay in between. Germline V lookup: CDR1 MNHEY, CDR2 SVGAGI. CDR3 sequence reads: CASSYGGAGSNQPQHF. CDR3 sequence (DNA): TGTGCCAGCAGTTACGGCGGGGCTGGTAGCAATCAGCCCCAGCATTTT.

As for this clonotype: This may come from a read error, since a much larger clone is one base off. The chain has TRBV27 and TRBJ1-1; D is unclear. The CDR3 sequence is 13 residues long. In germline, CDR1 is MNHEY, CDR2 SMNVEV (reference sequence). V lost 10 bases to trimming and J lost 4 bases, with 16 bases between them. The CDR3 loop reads CAIATLEGTEAFF. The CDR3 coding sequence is TGTGCCATCGCGACACTCGAGGGCACTGAAGCTTTCTTT.

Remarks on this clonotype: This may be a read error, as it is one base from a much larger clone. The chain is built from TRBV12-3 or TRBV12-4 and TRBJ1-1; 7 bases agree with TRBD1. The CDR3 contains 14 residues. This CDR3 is CASSLMTGNTGAFF. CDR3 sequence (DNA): TGTGCCAGCAGTTTAATGACAGGGAACACTGGAGCTTTCTTT.

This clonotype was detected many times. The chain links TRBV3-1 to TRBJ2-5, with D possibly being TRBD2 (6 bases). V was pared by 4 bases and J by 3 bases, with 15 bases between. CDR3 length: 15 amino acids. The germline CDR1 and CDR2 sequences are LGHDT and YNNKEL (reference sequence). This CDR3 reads CASSPGGTAKETQYF. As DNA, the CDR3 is TGTGCCAGCAGCCCAGGAGGGACGGCCAAAGAGACCCAGTACTTC.